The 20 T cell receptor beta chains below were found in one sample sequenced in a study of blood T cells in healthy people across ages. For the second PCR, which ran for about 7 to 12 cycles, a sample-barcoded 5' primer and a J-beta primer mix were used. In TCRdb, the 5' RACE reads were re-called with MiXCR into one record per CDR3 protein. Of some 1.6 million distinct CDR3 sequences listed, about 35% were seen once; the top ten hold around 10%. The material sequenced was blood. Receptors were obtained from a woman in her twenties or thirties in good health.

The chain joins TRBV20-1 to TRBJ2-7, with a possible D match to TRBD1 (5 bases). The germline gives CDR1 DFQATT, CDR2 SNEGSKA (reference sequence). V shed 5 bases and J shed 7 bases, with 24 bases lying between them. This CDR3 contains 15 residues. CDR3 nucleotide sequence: TGCAGTGCTCCTACTGGGGCACCAAAATTAGGGGAGCAGTACTTC. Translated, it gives CSAPTGAPKLGEQYF.

The CDR3 DNA sequence: TGTGCCAGCAGCTTAGGAGGGTTCAGCGGGGAGCTGTTTTTT. This translates into CASSLGGFSGELFF. The chain combines TRBV7-2 with TRBJ2-2; a weak D match, TRBD2 (5 bases). The CDR3 consists of 14 residues. Germline V gene lookup returns CDR1 SGHTA and CDR2 FQGNSA. Trimming stripped 1 base from V and 7 bases from J, with 10 bases between.

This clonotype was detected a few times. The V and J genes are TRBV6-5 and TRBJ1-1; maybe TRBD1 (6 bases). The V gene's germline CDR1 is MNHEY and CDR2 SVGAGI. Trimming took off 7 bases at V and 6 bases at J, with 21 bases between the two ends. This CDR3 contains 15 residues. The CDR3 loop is CASTYLRRGPAEAFF. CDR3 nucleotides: TGTGCCAGCACCTACTTGAGGCGGGGGCCAGCTGAAGCTTTCTTT.

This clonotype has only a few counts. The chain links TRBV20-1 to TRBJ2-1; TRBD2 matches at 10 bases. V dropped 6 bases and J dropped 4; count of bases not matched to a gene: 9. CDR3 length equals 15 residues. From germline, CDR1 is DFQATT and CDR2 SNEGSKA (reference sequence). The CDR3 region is CSAARDSGGYNEQFF. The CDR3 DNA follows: TGCAGTGCAGCCCGAGATAGCGGGGGGTACAATGAGCAGTTCTTC.

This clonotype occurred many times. Here the CDR3 DNA reads TGTGCCAGCAGTTTAGCAGGGCGTGATCAGCCCCAGCATTTT. Translation: CASSLAGRDQPQHF. The V and J genes are TRBV12-3 or TRBV12-4 and TRBJ1-5; D remains unclear. The CDR3 has 14 residues. The V end lost 0 bases, the J end lost 5 bases, and 8 bases lay between the germline ends.

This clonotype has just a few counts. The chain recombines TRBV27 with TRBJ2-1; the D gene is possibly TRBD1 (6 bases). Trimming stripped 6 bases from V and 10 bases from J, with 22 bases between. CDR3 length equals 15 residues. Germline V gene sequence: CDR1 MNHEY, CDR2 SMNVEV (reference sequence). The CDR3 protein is CASSPTPTGSGEQFF. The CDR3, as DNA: TGTGCCAGCAGCCCAACACCGACAGGCTCGGGGGAGCAGTTCTTC.

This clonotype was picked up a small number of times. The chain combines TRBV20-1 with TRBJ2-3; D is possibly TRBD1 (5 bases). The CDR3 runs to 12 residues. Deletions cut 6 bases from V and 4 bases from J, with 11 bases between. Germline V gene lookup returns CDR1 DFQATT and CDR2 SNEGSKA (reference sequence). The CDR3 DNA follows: TGCAGTGCAGCTTGGGGCTCAGATACGCAGTATTTT. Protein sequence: CSAAWGSDTQYF.

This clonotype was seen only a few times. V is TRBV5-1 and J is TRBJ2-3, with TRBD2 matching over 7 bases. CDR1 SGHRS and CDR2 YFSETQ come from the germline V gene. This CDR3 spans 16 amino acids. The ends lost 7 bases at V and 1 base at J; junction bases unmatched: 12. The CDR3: CASAPLHAGGTDTQYF. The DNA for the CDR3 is TGCGCCAGCGCGCCGCTACATGCGGGGGGCACAGATACGCAGTATTTT.

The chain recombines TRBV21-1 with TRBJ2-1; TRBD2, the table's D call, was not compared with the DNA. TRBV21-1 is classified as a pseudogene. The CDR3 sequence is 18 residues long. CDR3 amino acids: CASSKSRKRERPYNEQFF. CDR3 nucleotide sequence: TGTGCCAGCAGCAAATCGCGAAAGCGGGAGAGACCGTACAATGAGCAGTTCTTC.

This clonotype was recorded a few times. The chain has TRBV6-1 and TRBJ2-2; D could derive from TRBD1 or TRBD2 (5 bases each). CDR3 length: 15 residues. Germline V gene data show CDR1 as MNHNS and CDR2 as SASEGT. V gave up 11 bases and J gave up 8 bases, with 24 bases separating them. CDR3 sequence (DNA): TGTGCCGGGGATCCCCTCGAGGGGCGGAAGGGGGAGCTGTTTTTT. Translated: CAGDPLEGRKGELFF.

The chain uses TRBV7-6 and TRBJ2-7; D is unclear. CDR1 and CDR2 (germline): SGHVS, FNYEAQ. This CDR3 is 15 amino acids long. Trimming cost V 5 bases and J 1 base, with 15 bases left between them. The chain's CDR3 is CASSRILDQSYEQYF. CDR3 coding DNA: TGTGCCAGCAGCCGAATTCTGGACCAGTCCTACGAGCAGTACTTC.

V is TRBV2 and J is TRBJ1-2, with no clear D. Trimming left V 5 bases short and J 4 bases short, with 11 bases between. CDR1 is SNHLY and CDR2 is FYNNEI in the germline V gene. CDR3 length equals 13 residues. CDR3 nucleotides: TGTGCCAGCAGTATAGGGCCAACCTATGGCTACACCTTC. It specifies CASSIGPTYGYTF.

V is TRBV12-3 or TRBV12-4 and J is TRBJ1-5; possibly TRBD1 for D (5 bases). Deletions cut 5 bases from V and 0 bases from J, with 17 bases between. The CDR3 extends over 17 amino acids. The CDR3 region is CASSPAVDRNSNQPQHF. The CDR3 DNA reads TGTGCCAGCAGTCCCGCGGTTGACAGAAATAGCAATCAGCCCCAGCATTTT.

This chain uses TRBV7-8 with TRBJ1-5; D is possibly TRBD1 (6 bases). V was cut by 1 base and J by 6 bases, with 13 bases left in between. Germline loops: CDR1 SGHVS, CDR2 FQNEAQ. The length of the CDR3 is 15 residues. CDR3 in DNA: TGTGCCAGCAGCTTAGTTGGGGGGCTCGGTCAGCCCCAGCATTTT. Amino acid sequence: CASSLVGGLGQPQHF.

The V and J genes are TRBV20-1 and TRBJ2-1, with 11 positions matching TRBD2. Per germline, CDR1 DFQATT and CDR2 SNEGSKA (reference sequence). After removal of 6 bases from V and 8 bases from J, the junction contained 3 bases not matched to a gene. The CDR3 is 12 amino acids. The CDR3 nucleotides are TGCAGTGCGACGACTAGCGGGGATGAGCAGTTCTTC. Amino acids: CSATTSGDEQFF.

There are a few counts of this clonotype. For the CDR3, the DNA is TGTGCCAGCAGACCTGCCCTAGCGGCTGCGGAGACCCAGTACTTC. Translated: CASRPALAAAETQYF. The chain links TRBV7-9 to TRBJ2-5; TRBD2 agrees at 7 bases. After removal of 6 bases from V and 5 bases from J, the junction contained 12 bases not matched to a gene. Germline V gene data show CDR1 as SEHNR and CDR2 as FQNEAQ (reference sequence). This CDR3 contains 15 residues. Full variable domain (missing parts from reference TRBV7-9 and TRBJ2-5): DTGVSQNPRHKITKRGQNVTFRCDPISEHNRLYWYRQTLGQGPEFLTYFQNEAQLEKSRLLSDRFSAERPKGSFSTLEIQRTEQGDSAMYLCASRPALAAAETQYFGPGTRLLVL.

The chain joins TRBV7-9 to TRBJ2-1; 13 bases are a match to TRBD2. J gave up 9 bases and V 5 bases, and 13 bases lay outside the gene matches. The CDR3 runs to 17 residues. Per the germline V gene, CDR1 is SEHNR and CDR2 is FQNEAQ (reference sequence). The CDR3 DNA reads TGTGCCAGCAGCGGAAAGGGCGGACTAGCGGGAGTTCGTGAGCAGTTCTTC. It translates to CASSGKGGLAGVREQFF. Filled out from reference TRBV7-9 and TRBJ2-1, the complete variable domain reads DTGVSQNPRHKITKRGQNVTFRCDPISEHNRLYWYRQTLGQGPEFLTYFQNEAQLEKSRLLSDRFSAERPKGSFSTLEIQRTEQGDSAMYLCASSGKGGLAGVREQFFGPGTRLTVL.

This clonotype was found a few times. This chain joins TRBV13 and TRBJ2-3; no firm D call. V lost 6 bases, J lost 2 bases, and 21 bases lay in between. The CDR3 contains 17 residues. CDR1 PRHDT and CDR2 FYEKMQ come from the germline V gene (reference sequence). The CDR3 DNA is TGTGCCAGCAGTCCCAACGCGGAAGCAAGGAACACAGATACGCAGTATTTT. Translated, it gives CASSPNAEARNTDTQYF.

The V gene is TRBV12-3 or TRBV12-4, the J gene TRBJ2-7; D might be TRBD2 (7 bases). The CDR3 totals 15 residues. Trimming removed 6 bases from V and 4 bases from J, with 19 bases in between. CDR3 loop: CASSHSGGGMYEQYF. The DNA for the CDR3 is TGTGCCAGCAGCCATTCGGGGGGCGGTATGTACGAGCAGTACTTC.

The CDR3 loop is CASRKRGTDTQYF. CDR3 bases: TGCGCCAGCAGAAAGCGAGGTACAGATACGCAGTATTTT. V usage is TRBV10-2 and J usage is TRBJ2-3; D uncertain. CDR1 WSHSY and CDR2 SAAADI come from the germline V gene. The V end lost 6 bases, the J end lost 3 bases, and 10 bases lay between the germline ends. There are 13 residues in the CDR3.